The 9 T cell receptor beta chains below come from one sample, sequenced in a study of memory CD4+ T cells and cytomegalovirus serostatus. The sort gate was single viable CD3+CD4+CD8-CD45RO+ cells for memory CD4+ T cells. Clones were read by immunoSEQ multiplex PCR, and TCRdb kept only the in-frame ones, dropping some. The sample yields approximately 50,000 clones, roughly three quarters seen once. The material sequenced was memory CD4+ T cells from blood. All receptors derive from an adult in good health and CMV-seronegative.

The chain couples TRBV5-6 to TRBJ2-7; D assignment may be TRBD1 or TRBD2 (5 bases each). Trimming shortened V by 7 bases and J by 3 bases, and 14 bases separated the two germline ends. CDR3 length: 13 amino acids. Germline V gives CDR1 SGHDT, CDR2 YYEEEE. CDR3 sequence reads: CASAPGRLYEQYF. The CDR3 nucleotides are TGTGCCAGCGCGCCAGGGAGACTCTACGAGCAGTACTTC.

This chain links TRBV18 with TRBJ2-1, with D possibly being TRBD1 (6 bases). Trimming shortened V by 6 bases and J by 5 bases, and 20 bases separated the two germline ends. Germline loops: CDR1 KGHSH, CDR2 LQKENI. The CDR3 is made up of 16 amino acids. CDR3 amino acids: CASSQLQDSMHNEQFF. The CDR3 DNA reads as TGTGCCAGCTCTCAACTGCAGGACAGCATGCACAATGAGCAGTTCTTC.

This chain links TRBV21-1 with TRBJ2-7; the D segment call TRBD1 is taken from the table without a DNA check. TRBV21-1 is designated a pseudogene. This CDR3 is 16 amino acids long. CDR3 protein: CASSNGSGTGNYEQYF. In DNA form, the CDR3 reads TGTGCCAGCAGCAACGGGTCGGGGACAGGGAACTACGAGCAGTACTTC.

This clone was seen a handful of times. The chain uses TRBV28 and TRBJ1-5; tentative D call: TRBD1 (5 bases). Trimming took 2 bases from V and 4 from J, leaving 15 bases between them. This CDR3 is 16 amino acids long. CDR1 and CDR2 from the germline V gene are MDHEN and SYDVKM. CDR3 bases: TGTGCCAGCAGTTTAAATACACCTGGGGGAAATCAGCCCCAGCATTTT. The encoded protein is CASSLNTPGGNQPQHF. Combining the CDR3 with reference TRBV28 and TRBJ1-5 gives the whole variable domain DVKVTQSSRYLVKRTGEKVFLECVQDMDHENMFWYRQDPGLGLRLIYFSYDVKMKEKGDIPEGYSVSREKKERFSLILESASTNQTSMYLCASSLNTPGGNQPQHFGDGTRLSIL.

This chain connects TRBV10-3 to TRBJ2-2; a possible D gene is TRBD1 (5 bases). Trimming pared 4 bases from V and 4 bases from J, leaving 16 bases between. The germline CDR1 and CDR2 sequences are ENHRY and SYGVKD. The CDR3 sequence is 16 residues long. For the CDR3, the DNA is TGTGCCATCAGTGTTAAGGGGATTCGGGCCACCGGGGAGCTGTTTTTT. Protein sequence: CAISVKGIRATGELFF.

V and J are TRBV7-2 and TRBJ2-7, with 7 bases matching TRBD1. V lost 4 bases, J lost 4 bases, and 7 bases stayed unmatched. The germline gives CDR1 SGHTA, CDR2 FQGNSA. The CDR3 loop spans 14 amino acids. The DNA for the CDR3 is TGTGCCAGCAGCTACCCGGGACAGAGGTACGAGCAGTACTTC. This gives the protein CASSYPGQRYEQYF. Using reference TRBV7-2 and TRBJ2-7 for the parts outside the CDR3, the full variable domain is GAGVSQSPSNKVTEKGKDVELRCDPISGHTALYWYRQSLGQGLEFLIYFQGNSAPDKSGLPSDRFSAERTGGSVSTLTIQRTQQEDSAVYLCASSYPGQRYEQYFGPGTRLTVT.

The rearrangement uses TRBV10-3 and TRBJ1-2, with D possibly being TRBD1 (5 bases). Trimming stripped 0 bases from V and 8 bases from J, with 10 bases between. Germline CDR1 is ENHRY and CDR2 is SYGVKD. This CDR3 region has 13 residues. The CDR3 loop is CAISESWGNGYTF. In DNA form, the CDR3 reads TGTGCCATCAGTGAGTCCTGGGGGAACGGCTACACCTTC.

V and J are TRBV6-5 and TRBJ1-2, with a tentative D call TRBD1 (5 bases). CDR3 length: 15 residues. The germline V gene encodes CDR1 MNHEY and CDR2 SVGAGI. The V end was cut by 0 bases, the J end by 0 bases, with 8 bases between. The CDR3, as DNA: TGTGCCAGCAGTTACTCATTGGGGGCTAACTATGGCTACACCTTC. Its protein is CASSYSLGANYGYTF.

V usage is TRBV29-1 and J usage is TRBJ2-1; D is undetermined. The V end lost 3 bases, the J end lost 2 bases, and 11 bases lay between the germline ends. The CDR3 runs 14 residues. Germline lookup yields CDR1 SQVTM and CDR2 ANQGSEA. CDR3 in DNA: TGCAGCGTTGACCGCGATTTAACCTACAATGAGCAGTTCTTC. Translation gives CSVDRDLTYNEQFF.